The 4 T cell receptor beta chains in this list originate from one sample, sequenced in a study of T cells in Graves' hyperthyroidism and ophthalmopathy. Amplification yielded TCR beta CDR3 regions, with RNA transcripts as the source. The primer set for the first-round RT-PCR of the TCR CDR3 was HTBI. Each CDR3 protein is one row after TCRdb ran MiXCR on the multiplex PCR reads. This table holds about 360,000 distinct CDR3 sequences, 25% found once. Sequencing input: blood. These receptors were collected from a man aged 50 to 60 with Graves' hyperthyroidism.

Details on this clonotype: A much bigger clone sits one base away, suggesting this may be a read error. The chain combines TRBV3-1 with TRBJ1-2; D remains ambiguous. The CDR3 sequence is 13 residues long. The V end was cut by 0 bases, the J end by 4 bases, with 6 bases between. Germline CDR1 is LGHDT and CDR2 is YNNKEL (reference sequence). CDR3 protein: CASSQENSYGYTF. The CDR3 DNA is TGTGCCAGCAGCCAAGAAAACAGCTATGGCTACACCTTC.

This clonotype was seen many times. The V and J genes are TRBV3-1 and TRBJ1-1, with TRBD1 as a possible D gene (6 bases). This CDR3 is built from 13 residues. V lost 4 bases and J lost 5, with 11 bases in between. CDR1 is LGHDT and CDR2 is YNNKEL in the germline V gene (reference sequence). Here the CDR3 DNA reads TGTGCCAGCAGCCTAGGGGGGAGGACTGAAGCTTTCTTT. This encodes CASSLGGRTEAFF.

This clonotype has a count of ten or more. The V call is TRBV7-3, the J call TRBJ2-1, with TRBD2 matching 10 bases. Germline V lookup: CDR1 SGHTA, CDR2 FQGTGA. The CDR3 loop spans 15 amino acids. J was trimmed by 4 bases and V by 5 bases; bases with no gene match: 5. DNA of the CDR3: TGTGCCAGCAGCGAGGGGACTAGCGTATACAATGAGCAGTTCTTC. Its translation is CASSEGTSVYNEQFF.

This clonotype showed up just a few times. The J gene is TRBJ2-5, the V gene TRBV19, with D perhaps being TRBD1 or TRBD2 (5 bases each). CDR1 and CDR2 (germline): LNHDA, SQIVND (reference sequence). There are 12 residues in the CDR3. V was cut by 3 bases and J by 5 bases, with 7 bases left in between. The CDR3 region has the DNA TGTGCCAGTAGTATTGAGGGGGAGACCCAGTACTTC. Translated, it gives CASSIEGETQYF.